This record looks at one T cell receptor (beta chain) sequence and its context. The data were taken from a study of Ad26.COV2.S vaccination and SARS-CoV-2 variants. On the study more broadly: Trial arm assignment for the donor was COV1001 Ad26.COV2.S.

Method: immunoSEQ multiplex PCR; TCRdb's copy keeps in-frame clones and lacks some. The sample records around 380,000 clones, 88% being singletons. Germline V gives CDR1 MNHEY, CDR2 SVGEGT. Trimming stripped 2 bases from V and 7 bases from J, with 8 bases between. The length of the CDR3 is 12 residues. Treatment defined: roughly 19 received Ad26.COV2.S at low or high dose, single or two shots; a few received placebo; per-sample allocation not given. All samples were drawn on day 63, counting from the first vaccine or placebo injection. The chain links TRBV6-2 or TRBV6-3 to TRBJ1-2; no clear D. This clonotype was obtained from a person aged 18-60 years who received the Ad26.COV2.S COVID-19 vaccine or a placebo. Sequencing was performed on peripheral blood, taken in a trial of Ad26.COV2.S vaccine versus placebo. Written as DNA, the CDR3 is TGTGCCAGCAGTTACGACGGTTTTGGCTACACCTTC. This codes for CASSYDGFGYTF.